This T cell receptor (beta chain) stems from a study of T cells in Graves' hyperthyroidism and ophthalmopathy. Study information: Prior to any treatment, at the point of initial diagnosis, peripheral blood was collected.

About this clonotype: Its antigen is not known.

TCR beta CDR3 sequences were amplified from RNA transcripts. A set of HTBI primers served as the primers for a first-round RT-PCR of the TCR CDR3. TCRdb reprocessed the multiplex PCR reads via MiXCR and lists one record per CDR3 protein. The sample has roughly 500,000 distinct CDR3 sequences, roughly 13% seen once. General observations from the study: Model predictions of ophthalmopathy came a median approximately seven months before onset. Most thyroid clonotypes expanded above 0.001 were also detected in blood.

The blood sample dates from first hyperthyroidism diagnosis, preceding any ophthalmopathy symptoms. J was trimmed by 3 bases and V by 0 bases; bases with no gene match: 7. The germline CDR1 and CDR2 sequences are LNHDA and SQIVND (reference sequence). CDR3 length: 17 residues. The chain is built from TRBV19 and TRBJ1-1; the match to TRBD1 covers 10 bases. The clonotype originates from a woman aged 25 to 45 with Graves' hyperthyroidism that later progressed to Graves' ophthalmopathy. What was sequenced was blood. The CDR3 sequence: CASSIERDRGLDTEAFF. The CDR3 DNA reads as TGTGCCAGTAGTATAGAGCGAGACAGGGGGCTGGACACTGAAGCTTTCTTT.